This entry is about one TCR beta chain. This clone was recorded only once. This clone's antigen is unknown. Base qualities are not at hand, and no much larger clone is one base apart. Library preparation employed the immunoSEQ multiplex PCR assay. The multiplex PCR relied on a mix of 60 forward primers for TCR Vbeta segments and 13 reverse primers for TCR Jbeta segments. A multiplex PCR assay on genomic DNA amplified the CDR3 region of rearranged TCR beta genes. On the Illumina HiSeq System, the amplified TCR beta libraries were sequenced as 87-base-pair reads. The paper's data handling went like this. A later analysis tallied about 77 million unique TCR beta chains across the 550 to 850 repertoires, and some 12 million of those chains were shared by two or more donors. Raw reads were error-corrected and collapsed into unique sequences by a nearest-neighbor algorithm in which closely related sequences were merged to remove PCR and sequencing errors. Alignment of CDR3 sequences to IMGT reference sequences was used to assign V, D and J gene segments. Each retained sequence needed at least a six-nucleotide match to both a V gene segment and a J gene segment. Rearrangements were called productive when the CDR3 lacked stop codons and stayed in frame with V and J; all others were non-productive. CDR3 was defined by IMGT convention, running from the second conserved V-encoded cysteine to the conserved J-encoded phenylalanine. The earlier analysis of some 540 of the donors excluded any sequence lacking an unambiguous match to a single V gene segment. An earlier analysis of some 610 of the donors called V segments functional above 56.7% productive rearrangements and segregating when the between-donor standard deviation exceeded 5%. A statistical classification framework was built for diagnosing cytomegalovirus status from the catalog of TCR beta chain sequences. A later analysis assigned V and J genes by comparing TCR nucleotide sequences with IMGT/GENE-DB human TR gene sequences. Using the TCRdist pipeline, a later analysis assigned CDR3 sequences along with most-parsimonious VDJ recombination scenarios. In a later analysis, every TCR beta chain was defined by the combination of its CDR3 amino acid sequence and its V-gene family, and reads without a unique V-gene family were dropped. In a later analysis, 450 to 600 highly shared, low-generation-probability nucleotide sequences were removed to address suspected cross-contamination and a sequencing artifact. A later analysis calculated a clonal expansion index for each public chain from normalized within-repertoire ranks of inferred template counts. In a later analysis, generation probabilities were computed using a VDJ recombination model fitted to out-of-frame rearrangements, and the results were checked against IGoR. In a later analysis, hypergeometric tests were used to score TCR-TCR, TCR-HLA and TCR-CMV co-occurrence, with a repertoire-size bias correction applied to TCR pairs. To estimate false discovery rates, a later analysis permuted the HLA or CMV assignments 20 times. In a later analysis, co-occurring TCRs were grouped with DBSCAN, and TCRdist sequence similarity was added when clustering was performed within HLA-allele-positive subsets. For co-occurrence clustering, repertoires with fewer than 30,000 or more than 120,000 public chains were excluded, along with roughly five repertoires with anomalous nucleotide sharing. Imported from immuneACCESS, the table was reduced by TCRdb to in-frame sequences with V and J called. These copies leave out some clones; in studies compared against another copy, an unresolved V gene accounts for under half, and the cause of the remainder is not known. V, J and clone size are taken as reported in that table, and D and trimming were inferred from the DNA itself. The sample table lists some 150,000 clones, about 82% of them with a count of one. Around 6.7% of the sample is in the top ten clones.

The sample originates from a study of cytomegalovirus exposure and HLA in healthy donors (dated by TCRdb to 2017 to 2019). Study-wide context: According to an earlier analysis of several hundred of the donors, about 170 million T cells yielded 90 million to 140 million unique TCR beta sequences and roughly 280 Gb of sequence data. In an earlier analysis of about 590 of the donors, high-throughput TCR beta sequencing was used to judge whether each TCR beta V gene segment behaved as functional or pseudogenic. Donor age, sex, ethnicity and CMV serostatus were compiled together with the repertoire data. On average, 235,054 unique TCR beta nucleotide sequences were sequenced per donor among some 430 genotyped donors of the cohort, with about 17% of those sequences being non-productive. The number of donors typed differed by locus, with about 629-640 for A, B, C, DRB1 and DQB1, 522 for DQA1, about 610 for DPA1, and under 490 for DPB1. To study patterns of TCR occurrence, a later analysis re-analyzed previously published TCR beta repertoires from more than 550 donors and added high-resolution HLA genotyping. HLA typing included class I and class II loci at four-digit resolution. The study used immunosequencing to profile the T cell repertoires of 666 subjects and linked those repertoires to cytomegalovirus serostatus. The later analysis used no new phenotypic data to find candidate immune exposures, relying instead on TCR beta sequences and their occurrence across donors. The genetic ancestry cluster associated with self-reported Caucasian donors included 80% to 90% of the 398 genotyped donors. The study combined high-throughput TCR immunosequencing, statistical association of individual TCRs with disease status, and machine learning to predict cytomegalovirus infection status. All discovery cohort repertoires had been generated on a single sequencing platform. Several DR-DQ haplotypes were treated as single units for association and clustering because of strong linkage in the cohort. A later genetic analysis took genome-wide SNP genotypes for 398 of the 666 donors and used that subset as a discovery cohort. An early release that covered about 600 HLA-typed donors contained approximately 300 gigabases of sequencing data and 75 million to 100 million unique TCR sequences. In addition to the first cohort of 666 subjects, a separate validation cohort of approximately 130 different subjects was used. The study aimed to test whether cataloging public T cell receptors could reveal signatures of past pathogen exposure.

General study outcomes and caveats: A later analysis found that HLA-associated TCR beta chains were more clonally expanded and had lower generation probabilities than equally common non-associated chains. The cohort was sequenced for TCR beta chains only, and without alpha or paired-chain data the features that could be detected were limited. In a later analysis, TCR association rates were found to vary across HLA loci, with the most associated TCRs seen for DRB1 alleles and the fewest for HLA-C alleles. The study gave a list of 150 to 200 TCR beta chains associated with cytomegalovirus. A later genetic analysis reported fewer N-insertions in productive TCRs among donors in an Asian-associated ancestry cluster than the approximately 700-donor mean. Specific HLA alleles were associated with 15,000 to 20,000 TCR beta sequences at a false discovery rate of 0.05 in a later analysis. Most CMV-associated TCR beta chains appeared to be HLA-restricted in a later analysis, and the HLA associations seemed to be driven largely by CMV exposure. The 87-base-pair reads could not distinguish some IMGT-functional V segments, including TRBV6-2 and TRBV6-3, so those segments were excluded. In an earlier analysis of several hundred of the donors, most TCR beta V segments were observed in productive rearrangements about 87% or about 30% of the time, broadly matching IMGT annotations. The authors suggested that the approach could potentially be extended to other disease states and immunological phenotypes. Immune exposure information for the cohort was limited to CMV serostatus. In vitro tests confirmed that three of the cytomegalovirus-associated TCR beta chains recognize cytomegalovirus antigens. Strong co-occurrence of HLA alleles, especially DR and DQ, made assigning TCR associations to individual alleles difficult. A later analysis reported that several top co-occurrence clusters appeared linked to parvovirus B19, influenza, CMV and Epstein-Barr virus. The sequencing pipeline was judged likely to have produced a cluster of highly shared sequence variants as a technical artifact. The classifier was reported to diagnose cytomegalovirus status with high specificity and sensitivity in both the original and validation cohorts. Correlated functional status among segregating V segments might reflect linkage disequilibrium, but an unknown experimental factor could not be ruled out. Most TCR sequences were observed very rarely across donors, whereas some public TCRs were present in many individuals. A further reported finding was that TCR beta sequences accurately predicted the HLA-A and HLA-B alleles for most subjects in the first cohort. Because HLA typing was unavailable for some donors at each locus, only the typed subset was used in association tests. A later genetic analysis associated a missense DCLRE1C variant with V-gene and J-gene trimming of TCR beta chains, and an independent cohort replicated the association. Because counts were too low, about 18 rarely observed V segments, including chromosome 9 orphons, were excluded from the earlier analysis of 587 of the donors. The presence/absence analyses assumed that sequencing depth was roughly uniform across donors, and that assumption may not be true.

Counted from cysteine to phenylalanine, this CDR3 has 15 amino acids. Of all the DNA, just the CDR3 is kept, 45 bases in frame from base 1. The trim is 3 bases for V and 3 bases for J, with a gap of 13 bases between the germline ends. CDR1 is given as MNHEY and CDR2 as SMNVEV, both from the germline V gene (reference sequence). The cohort was made up of 650 to 700 healthy bone marrow donors. At the time of sampling, every cohort member was nominally healthy, though immune exposures that went unrecorded were likely present. The donor tested CMV seropositive, placing the donor among the 290 or so seropositive members of the cohort. A peripheral blood sample was collected from each donor, and TCR beta sequencing was performed on peripheral blood mononuclear cells. The Qiagen DNeasy Blood Extraction Kit was used to extract genomic DNA from the blood cell samples.

This clonotype originated in a young woman in good health and CMV-seropositive. Sequencing input: PBMCs. The chain employs TRBV27 and TRBJ2-3; the D gene is perhaps TRBD2, on 5 matching bases. CDR3 reads: CASSFGRAETDTQYF. The DNA sequence is TGTGCCAGCAGTTTTGGGCGGGCCGAAACAGATACGCAGTATTTT.